What follows describes a single TCR beta chain. The source of the sample is a study of T cell responses to AZD1222 COVID-19 vaccine. Clones were sequenced by immunoSEQ multiplex PCR, and TCRdb holds only the in-frame ones, with some missing. Here the sample spans some 140,000 clones, around 85% being singletons. The germline CDR1 and CDR2 sequences are MDHEN and SYDVKM. V gave up 5 bases and J gave up 2 bases, with 16 bases separating them. The CDR3 extends over 16 amino acids. The chain couples TRBV28 to TRBJ1-3; the D gene is possibly TRBD1 (5 bases). Source: peripheral blood, taken on day 0 of MenACWY control vaccination. This sequence originates from an adult in good health. CDR3 DNA sequence: TGTGCCAGCAGTCCCTTTCCCCGGGGACCTGGAAACACCATATATTTT. Translation: CASSPFPRGPGNTIYF.